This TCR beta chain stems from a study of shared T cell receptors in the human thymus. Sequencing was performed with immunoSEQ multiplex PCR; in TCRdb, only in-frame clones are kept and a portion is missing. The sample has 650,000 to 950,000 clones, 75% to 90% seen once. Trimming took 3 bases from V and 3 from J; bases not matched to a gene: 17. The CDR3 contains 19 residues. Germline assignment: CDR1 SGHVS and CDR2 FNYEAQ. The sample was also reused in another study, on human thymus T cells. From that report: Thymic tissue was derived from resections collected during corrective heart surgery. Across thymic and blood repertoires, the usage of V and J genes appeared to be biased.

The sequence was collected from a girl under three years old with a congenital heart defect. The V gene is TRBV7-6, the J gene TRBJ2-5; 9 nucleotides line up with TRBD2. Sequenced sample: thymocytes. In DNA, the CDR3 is TGTGCCAGCAGCTTCCCCGTGCGGCGGGGGGGCGGGGAGGAAGAGACCCAGTACTTC. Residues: CASSFPVRRGGGEEETQYF.